These 4 T cell receptor beta chains were all obtained from the same sample, sequenced in a study of T-cell reconstitution after alpha-beta-depleted transplantation in children. TCRbeta library preparation incorporated unique molecular identifiers. Via MiXCR, TCRdb re-called the PCR reads, giving one row per CDR3 protein. The sample includes around 680,000 distinct CDR3 sequences, about 15% of them seen just once. The material was PBMCs from the stem cell graft donor, obtained from the stem cell graft. The receptor set was obtained from a human donor who donated a stem cell graft to a child with acute myeloid leukemia.

At least ten counts were recorded for this clonotype. The CDR3 sequence is CSVEKGGRYQETQYF. The CDR3 coding sequence is TGCAGCGTTGAGAAAGGGGGGAGGTACCAAGAGACCCAGTACTTC. J is TRBJ2-5 and V is TRBV29-1; D may match TRBD1 or TRBD2 (6 bases each). The CDR3 consists of 15 residues. Trimming removed 3 bases from V and 0 bases from J, with 14 bases in between. CDR1 and CDR2 (germline): SQVTM, ANQGSEA.

This clonotype has a count of ten or more. The rearrangement uses TRBV7-2 and TRBJ2-7; 11 bases map to TRBD1. Per germline, CDR1 SGHTA and CDR2 FQGNSA. The CDR3 has 15 residues. V was clipped by 5 bases and J by 5 bases; unmatched bases: 8. CDR3 protein: CASSIGQGAYHEQYF. The DNA of the CDR3 is TGTGCCAGCAGCATAGGACAGGGGGCTTACCACGAGCAGTACTTC.

This chain joins TRBV5-1 and TRBJ1-2, with TRBD1 as a possible D gene (5 bases). V was cut by 0 bases and J by 4 bases, with 13 bases left in between. The length of the CDR3 is 15 residues. In germline, CDR1 is SGHRS, CDR2 YFSETQ. CDR3 nucleotides: TGCGCCAGCAGCTTGGACCTACGGGGCTCCTATGGCTACACCTTC. This encodes CASSLDLRGSYGYTF. The whole variable domain, filled in from reference TRBV5-1 and TRBJ1-2, reads KAGVTQTPRYLIKTRGQQVTLSCSPISGHRSVSWYQQTPGQGLQFLFEYFSETQRNKGNFPGRFSGRQFSNSRSEMNVSTLELGDSALYLCASSLDLRGSYGYTFGSGTRLTVV.

This clonotype was counted between two and nine times. The chain carries TRBV20-1 and TRBJ1-5; the D gene is possibly TRBD1 (6 bases). Germline-derived CDR1 and CDR2 are DFQATT and SNEGSKA (reference sequence). CDR3 length: 14 residues. Trimming cost V 4 bases and J 4 bases, with 14 bases left between them. This chain's CDR3 is CSAKGDPGNQPQHF. The CDR3 coding sequence is TGCAGTGCTAAGGGGGATCCAGGAAATCAGCCCCAGCATTTT.